The sequence of this TCR beta chain was determined in a study of T-cell memory formation after mild COVID-19 (dated by TCRdb to the early 2020s). In the study overall: TCR sequence clusters from the two donors were largely donor specific. In a couple of donors, T-cell clones that expanded and contracted after mild COVID-19 were followed by sequencing TCRalpha and TCRbeta repertoires longitudinally. The cohort was made up of two young adult volunteers, one female and one male, who were previously healthy.

As to this clonotype: This clone's antigen is unknown. No clone much larger than this one lies a single base away; base qualities are absent.

Ficoll-Paque density gradient centrifugation was used to isolate PBMCs. The instrument given in TCRdb is Illumina NovaSeq 6000. TCRalpha and TCRbeta cDNA libraries were constructed by 5'RACE with constant-segment primers, with sample barcodes and unique molecular identifiers being introduced. RNA was extracted from every sample with Trizol reagent. Amplification of the libraries took two PCR steps, and the second step added a second sample barcode plus Illumina TruSeq adapters. Sequencing of the libraries was done on an Illumina NovaSeq, producing 2 x 150 bp paired-end reads. The authors processed their data as follows. The reads were demultiplexed and collapsed into UMI-guided consensus sequences using migec v1.2.7. Using mixcr v2.1.11, the UMI consensuses were aligned to TRA and TRB V and J templates and assembled into clonotypes. A clonotype was counted as expanded or contracted only if both edgeR and NoisET called the change significant, with noise models trained on biological replicates. edgeR calls used a false discovery rate-adjusted p below 0.01 and a log2 fold-change threshold of 1. As an exploratory analysis of dynamics, max-normalized trajectories of the 1000 most abundant clonotypes were examined by PCA with hierarchical clustering. The CD4 or CD8 phenotype of responding clones was assigned using the separately sequenced CD4+ and CD8+ repertoires. TCRdb's own reprocessing of the public reads used fastp at Q25 and MiXCR and kept productive beta chains. Identical CDR3 proteins give one entry, which carries the most common genes and DNA. The V and J calls were not made by the authors but by TCRdb's processing. The table for this sample lists just over 300,000 distinct CDR3 sequences; just under 20% of them were counted only once. The ten largest clones represent over 20% of the sample.

The study at large found these results: Contracting CD4+ clones appeared mostly in the CM and EM memory subsets, whereas CD8+ clones were enriched in EMRA. The second-wave clones that peaked on day 37 were not confirmed to be SARS-CoV-2 specific. Clones that contracted from day 15 to 85 showed balanced CD4/CD8 phenotypes, whereas a second wave of clones that expanded from day 15 to 37 leaned towards CD4+. Some responding clones were detected in pre-infection memory, suggesting pre-existing cross-reactive memory T cells joined the SARS-CoV-2 response. Only a couple of mild cases were covered in the study, and larger cohorts including severe cases with pre-infection samples were considered necessary.

The CDR3 measures 20 amino acids from cysteine to phenylalanine. Only the CDR3 DNA is retained, 60 bases long and in frame from the first base. The germline V gene supplies CDR1 LGHNA and CDR2 YSLEER. Germline trimming amounts to 4 bases on V and 0 bases on J, with 15 as the count of junction bases outside the gene matches. The receptor's source is a man between 18 and 29 years old who had mild COVID-19 (a few samples of this study predate the infection). The sample titles of this study are shuffled in the database, so cell type and time point are left out; the donor was told from shared clones. Sequences were obtained from PBMCs or a T cell subset sorted from them (not recorded which). Recombination joined TRBV4-3 with TRBJ2-6; 7 central bases correspond to TRBD1. The DNA sequence reads TGCGCCAGCAGCCCGCGGCCCGAGACAGGGAGTGACTCTGGGGCCAACGTCCTGACTTTC. It translates to CASSPRPETGSDSGANVLTF.